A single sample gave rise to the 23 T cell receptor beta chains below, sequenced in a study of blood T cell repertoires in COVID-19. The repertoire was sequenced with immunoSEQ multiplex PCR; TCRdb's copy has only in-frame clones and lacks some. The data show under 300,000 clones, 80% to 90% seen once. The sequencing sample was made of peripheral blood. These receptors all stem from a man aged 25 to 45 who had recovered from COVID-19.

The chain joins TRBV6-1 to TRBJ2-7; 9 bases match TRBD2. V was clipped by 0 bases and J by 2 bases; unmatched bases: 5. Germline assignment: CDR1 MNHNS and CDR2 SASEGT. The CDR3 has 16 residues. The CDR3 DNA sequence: TGTGCCAGCAGTGAAGCGAGGGCTAGCGGGGCCTACGAGCAGTACTTC. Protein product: CASSEARASGAYEQYF.

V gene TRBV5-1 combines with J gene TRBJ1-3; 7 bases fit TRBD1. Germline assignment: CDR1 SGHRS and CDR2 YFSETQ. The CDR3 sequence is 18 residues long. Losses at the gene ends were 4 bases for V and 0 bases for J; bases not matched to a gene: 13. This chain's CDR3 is CASSRSGTGVLSGNTIYF. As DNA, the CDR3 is TGCGCCAGCAGCCGGAGTGGAACAGGGGTCCTCTCTGGAAACACCATATATTTT.

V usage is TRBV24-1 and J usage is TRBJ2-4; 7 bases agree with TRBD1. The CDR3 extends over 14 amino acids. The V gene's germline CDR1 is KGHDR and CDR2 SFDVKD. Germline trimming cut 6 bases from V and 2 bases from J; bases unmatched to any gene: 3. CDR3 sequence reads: CATSPGGSKNIQYF. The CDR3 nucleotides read TGTGCCACCAGTCCAGGGGGTTCCAAAAACATTCAGTACTTC.

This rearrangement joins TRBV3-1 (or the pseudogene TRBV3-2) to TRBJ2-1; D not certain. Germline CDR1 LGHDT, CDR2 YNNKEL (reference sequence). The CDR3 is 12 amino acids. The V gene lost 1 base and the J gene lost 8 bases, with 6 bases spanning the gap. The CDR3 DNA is TGTGCCAGCAGCCAAGTAGAGGATGAGCAGTTCTTC. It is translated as CASSQVEDEQFF.

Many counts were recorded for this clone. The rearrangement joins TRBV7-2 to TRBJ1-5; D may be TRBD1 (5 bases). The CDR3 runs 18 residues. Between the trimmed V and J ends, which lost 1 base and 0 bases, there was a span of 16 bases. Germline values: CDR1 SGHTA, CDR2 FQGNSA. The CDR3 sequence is CASSLEPGPIISNQPQHF. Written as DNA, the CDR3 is TGTGCCAGCAGCTTAGAGCCAGGGCCAATTATTAGCAATCAGCCCCAGCATTTT.

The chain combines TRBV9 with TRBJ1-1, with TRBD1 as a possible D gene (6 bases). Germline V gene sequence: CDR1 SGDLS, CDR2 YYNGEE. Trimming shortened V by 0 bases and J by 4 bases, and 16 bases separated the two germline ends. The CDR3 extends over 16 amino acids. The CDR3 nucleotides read TGTGCCAGCAGCGTAGCGGGCCGGGACATTGGCACTGAAGCTTTCTTT. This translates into CASSVAGRDIGTEAFF. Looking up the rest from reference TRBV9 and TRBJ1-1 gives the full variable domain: DSGVTQTPKHLITATGQRVTLRCSPRSGDLSVYWYQQSLDQGLQFLIQYYNGEERAKGNILERFSAQQFPDLHSELNLSSLELGDSALYFCASSVAGRDIGTEAFFGQGTRLTVV.

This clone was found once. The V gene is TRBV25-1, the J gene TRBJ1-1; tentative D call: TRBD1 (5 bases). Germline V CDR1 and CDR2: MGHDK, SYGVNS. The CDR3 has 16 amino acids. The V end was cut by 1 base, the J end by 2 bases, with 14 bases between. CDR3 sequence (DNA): TGTGCCAGCAGTGAATTGGGGCGGCAAAGAAACACTGAAGCTTTCTTT. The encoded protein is CASSELGRQRNTEAFF.

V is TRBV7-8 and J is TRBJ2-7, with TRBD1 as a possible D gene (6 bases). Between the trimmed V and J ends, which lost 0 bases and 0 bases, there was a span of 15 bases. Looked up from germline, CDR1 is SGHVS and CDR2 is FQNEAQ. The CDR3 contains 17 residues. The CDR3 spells CASSLAFTTGPSYEQYF. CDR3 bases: TGTGCCAGCAGCTTAGCCTTTACCACAGGGCCCTCCTACGAGCAGTACTTC. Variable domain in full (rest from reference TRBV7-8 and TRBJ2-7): GAGVSQSPRYKVAKRGQDVALRCDPISGHVSLFWYQQALGQGPEFLTYFQNEAQLDKSGLPSDRFFAERPEGSVSTLKIQRTQQEDSAVYLCASSLAFTTGPSYEQYFGPGTRLTVT.

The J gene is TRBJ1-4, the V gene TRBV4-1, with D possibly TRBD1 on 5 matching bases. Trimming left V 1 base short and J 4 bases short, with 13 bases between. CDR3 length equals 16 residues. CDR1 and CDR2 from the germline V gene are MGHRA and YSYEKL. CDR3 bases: TGCGCCAGCAGCCAAGGGGAAGGGGCCGGTAATGAAAAACTGTTTTTT. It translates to CASSQGEGAGNEKLFF.

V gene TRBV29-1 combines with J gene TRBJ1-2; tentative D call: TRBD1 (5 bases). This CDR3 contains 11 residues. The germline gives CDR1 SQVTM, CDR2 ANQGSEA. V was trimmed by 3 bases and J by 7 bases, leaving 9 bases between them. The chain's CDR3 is CSVDTGIGYTF. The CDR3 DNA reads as TGCAGCGTTGACACAGGAATTGGCTACACCTTC. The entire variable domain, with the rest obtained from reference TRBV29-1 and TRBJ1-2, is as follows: SAVISQKPSRDICQRGTSLTIQCQVDSQVTMMFWYRQQPGQSLTLIATANQGSEATYESGFVIDKFPISRPNLTFSTLTVSNMSPEDSSIYLCSVDTGIGYTFGSGTRLTVV.

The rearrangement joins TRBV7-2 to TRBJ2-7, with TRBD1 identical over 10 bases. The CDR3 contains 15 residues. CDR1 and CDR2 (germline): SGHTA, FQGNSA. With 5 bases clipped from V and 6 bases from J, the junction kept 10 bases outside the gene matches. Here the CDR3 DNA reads TGTGCCAGCAGCCCAGTCCGGGACAGGGGATCCGAGCAGTACTTC. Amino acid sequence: CASSPVRDRGSEQYF.

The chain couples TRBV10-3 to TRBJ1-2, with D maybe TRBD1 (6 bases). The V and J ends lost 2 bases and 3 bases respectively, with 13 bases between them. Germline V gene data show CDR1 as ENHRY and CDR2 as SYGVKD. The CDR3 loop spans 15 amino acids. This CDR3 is CAISEPGGADYGYTF. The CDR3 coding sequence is TGTGCCATCAGTGAGCCGGGGGGGGCTGACTATGGCTACACCTTC.

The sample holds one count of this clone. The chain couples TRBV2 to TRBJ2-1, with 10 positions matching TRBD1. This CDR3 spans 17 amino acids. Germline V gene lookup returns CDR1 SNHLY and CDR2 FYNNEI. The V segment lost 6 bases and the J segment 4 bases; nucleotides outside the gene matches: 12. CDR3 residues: CASRYNMGQGTYNEQFF. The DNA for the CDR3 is TGTGCCAGCAGATATAATATGGGACAGGGGACATACAATGAGCAGTTCTTC.

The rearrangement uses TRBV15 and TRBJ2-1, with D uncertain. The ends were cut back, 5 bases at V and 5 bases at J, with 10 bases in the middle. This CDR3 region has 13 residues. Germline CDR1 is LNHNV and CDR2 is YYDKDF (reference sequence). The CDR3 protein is CATSGSYHNEQFF. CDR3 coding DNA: TGTGCCACCAGCGGCTCGTACCACAATGAGCAGTTCTTC.

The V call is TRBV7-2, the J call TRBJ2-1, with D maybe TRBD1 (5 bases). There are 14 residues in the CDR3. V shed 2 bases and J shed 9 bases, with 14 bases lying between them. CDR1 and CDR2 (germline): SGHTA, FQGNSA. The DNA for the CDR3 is TGTGCCAGCAGCTTAAGGGGCGAGGCGGTTGAGCAGTTCTTC. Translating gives CASSLRGEAVEQFF.

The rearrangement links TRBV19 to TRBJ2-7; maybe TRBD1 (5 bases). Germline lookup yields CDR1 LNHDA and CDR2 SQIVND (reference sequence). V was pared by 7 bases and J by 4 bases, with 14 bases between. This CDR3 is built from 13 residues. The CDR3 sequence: CASMPQGKYEQYF. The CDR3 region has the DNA TGTGCCAGTATGCCGCAGGGAAAATACGAGCAGTACTTC.

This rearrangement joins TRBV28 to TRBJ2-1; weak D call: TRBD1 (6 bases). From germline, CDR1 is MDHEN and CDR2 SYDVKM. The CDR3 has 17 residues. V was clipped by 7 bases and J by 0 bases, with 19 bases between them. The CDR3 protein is CASTPPEGHSSYNEQFF. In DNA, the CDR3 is TGTGCCAGCACCCCCCCTGAGGGACACAGCTCCTACAATGAGCAGTTCTTC.

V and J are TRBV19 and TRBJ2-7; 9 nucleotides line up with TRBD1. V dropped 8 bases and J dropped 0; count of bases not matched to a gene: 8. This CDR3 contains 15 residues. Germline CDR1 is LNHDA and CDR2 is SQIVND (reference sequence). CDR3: CASAHRGLDSYEQYF. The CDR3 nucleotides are TGTGCCAGTGCCCACAGGGGGCTAGACTCCTACGAGCAGTACTTC.

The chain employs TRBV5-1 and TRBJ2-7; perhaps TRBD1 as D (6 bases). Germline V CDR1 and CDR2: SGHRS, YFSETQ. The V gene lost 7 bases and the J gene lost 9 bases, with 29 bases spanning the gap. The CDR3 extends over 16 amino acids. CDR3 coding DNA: TGCGCCAGCCTACATACTAACAGGGCCCCCTCCCGGCGGCAGTACTTC. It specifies CASLHTNRAPSRRQYF.

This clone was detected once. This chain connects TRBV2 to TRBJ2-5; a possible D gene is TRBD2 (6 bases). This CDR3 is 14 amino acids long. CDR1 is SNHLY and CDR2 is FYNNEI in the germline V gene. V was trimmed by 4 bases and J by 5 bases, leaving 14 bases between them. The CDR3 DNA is TGTGCCAGCAGTGGGTGGCGGGGCCAGGAGACCCAGTACTTC. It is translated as CASSGWRGQETQYF.

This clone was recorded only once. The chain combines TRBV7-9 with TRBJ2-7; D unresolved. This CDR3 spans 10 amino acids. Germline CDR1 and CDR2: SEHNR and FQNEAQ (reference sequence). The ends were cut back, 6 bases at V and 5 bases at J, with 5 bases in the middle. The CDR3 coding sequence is TGTGCCAGCAGTCCGGACGAGCAGTACTTC. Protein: CASSPDEQYF.

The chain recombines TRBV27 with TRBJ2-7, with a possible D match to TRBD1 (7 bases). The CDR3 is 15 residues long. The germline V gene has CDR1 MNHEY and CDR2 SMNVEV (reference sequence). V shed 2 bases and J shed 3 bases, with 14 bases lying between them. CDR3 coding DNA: TGTGCCAGCAGTTTAACGGGGGACAGTGGCTACGAGCAGTACTTC. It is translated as CASSLTGDSGYEQYF.

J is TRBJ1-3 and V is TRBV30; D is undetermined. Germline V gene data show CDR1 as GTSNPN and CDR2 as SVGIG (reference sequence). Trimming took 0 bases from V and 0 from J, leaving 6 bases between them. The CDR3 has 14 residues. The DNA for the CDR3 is TGTGCCTGGAGTGTACCGGGCTCTGGAAACACCATATATTTT. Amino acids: CAWSVPGSGNTIYF.